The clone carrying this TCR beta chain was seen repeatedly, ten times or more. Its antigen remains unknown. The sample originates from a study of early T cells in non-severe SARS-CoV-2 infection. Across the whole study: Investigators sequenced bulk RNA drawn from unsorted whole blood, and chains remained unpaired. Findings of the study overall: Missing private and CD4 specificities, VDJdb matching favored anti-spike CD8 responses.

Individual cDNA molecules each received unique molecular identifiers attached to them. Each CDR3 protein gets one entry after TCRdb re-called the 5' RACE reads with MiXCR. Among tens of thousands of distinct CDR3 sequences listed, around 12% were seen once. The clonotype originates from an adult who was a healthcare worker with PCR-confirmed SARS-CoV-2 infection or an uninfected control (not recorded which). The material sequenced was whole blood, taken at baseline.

In DNA form, the CDR3 reads TGTGCCAGCAGGAGCGGGTTCCATGAGCAGTTCTTC. This gives the protein CASRSGFHEQFF. The J gene is TRBJ2-1, the V gene TRBV12-3 or TRBV12-4, with D maybe TRBD2 (6 bases). V was shortened by 6 bases and J by 8 bases, with 11 bases between the two germline ends. The CDR3 covers 12 residues.